Listed here is a single T cell receptor beta chain. The target of this receptor is not known. No base qualities exist here, and no much larger clone lies one base off it. The sample comes from a study of shared T cell receptors in the human thymus (dated by TCRdb to the early 2020s). With respect to the entire study: The study examined how self-reactive, shared T-cell receptor alpha chains are generated in the human thymus.

The cysteine opens and the phenylalanine closes a CDR3 of 14 amino acids. Kept here is only the CDR3 DNA, which spans 42 bases and is read in frame from base 1. Trimming takes 2 bases from V and 7 bases from J, and the germline ends sit 13 bases apart. Looking up the germline V gene yields CDR1 SGHDT and CDR2 YYEEEE. The protocol used for the library was the immunoSEQ multiplex PCR assay. Entries here come from immuneACCESS through TCRdb and include only in-frame sequences with V and J called. Some clones fail to appear in such tables; in the studies checked, an unresolved V gene covers under half of the shortfall, and the cause of the remainder is unknown. This sample gives 500,000 to 750,000 clones in total; 70% to 90% of them show up just once. The ten largest clones take up about 0.01% of the sample. Separately, the same data were catalogued under a study of human thymus T cells. The second study's paper adds: The donors were immunologically healthy infants in Finland who had open corrective cardiac surgery for congenital heart defects. Thymus tissue was obtained as surgical resects removed during corrective cardiac surgery. Usage of V and J gene segments appeared to be biased in both the thymic and the peripheral blood repertoires. Highly overlapping thymic TCR repertoires among unrelated individuals were reported in the related research. The study used eight infant thymus samples plus four related peripheral blood samples to characterize TCR alpha and beta repertoires. The cohort included about 6 male and two female infants, with donor ages spanning 7 to 244 days. Thymocytes were released mechanically from tissue and stored at -70 °C as pellets of about 9-32 million cells. A QIAsymphony instrument was used to extract genomic DNA from the frozen cell pellets. TCRB and TCRAD loci were amplified from a standardized quantity of quality-controlled genomic DNA using the immunoSEQ multiplex PCR assay. The V(D)J region was spanned by amplicons of a length sufficient to cover the CDR3 and to identify V and J genes. The commercial immunoSEQ service was used to sequence amplicons on an Illumina platform. Primer bias and sequencing errors were corrected as previously described, and TCRAD and TCRB definitions were based on the IMGT database. Analysis of the repertoires was done with immunoSEQ Analyzer 3.0 and VDJTools and included basic statistics, V/J segment usage, diversity estimates, rarefaction and pairwise overlap. To estimate diversity, the Chao1, ChaoE, Efron-Thisted, Shannon and inverse Simpson indices were applied, and diversity was also estimated on datasets down-sampled to the smallest sample. Repertoire overlap used strict matching of CDR3 nucleotide sequence, V gene and J gene, with Jaccard-based multidimensional scaling clustering. Thymus samples yielded on average about 810,000 unique TCRB clonotypes, compared with roughly 80,000 from blood samples.

Material for sequencing was thymocytes. This chain joins TRBV5-6 to TRBJ2-1, and the D gene may be TRBD1, 6 bases matching. The TCR sequence derives from a boy under two years old with a congenital heart defect. Donor details come from another sample of the same person, matched by shared clones. The DNA reads as follows: TGTGCCAGCAGCTTCATACAGGGTACAAATGAGCAGTTCTTC. This is translated as CASSFIQGTNEQFF.